The clone carrying this T cell receptor (beta chain) has a single count. Germline V gives CDR1 KGHSH, CDR2 LQKENI. V shed 6 bases and J shed 5 bases, with 19 bases lying between them. The CDR3 is made up of 15 amino acids. Original methodology: Nucleated cell counts were estimated from reference gene primer amplification. Clones were sequenced by immunoSEQ multiplex PCR, and TCRdb holds only the in-frame ones, with some missing. V and J calls and clone size are those listed in that table; D and trimming were worked out from the DNA. The table lists more than 110,000 clones, approximately 90% of them singletons. The data were obtained in a study of blood T cell repertoires in COVID-19. About the research overall: Both acute and convalescent COVID-19 samples were obtained from the United States, Italy and Spain. T cells, B-cell-depleted T cells, or PBMCs supplied cDNA or gDNA.

This sequence joins TRBV18 and TRBJ1-1; D perhaps matches TRBD1 (6 bases). Material: peripheral blood. The receptor was derived from a woman older than 75 with acute or convalescent COVID-19. The CDR3 coding sequence is TGTGCCAGCTCGTACATCACAGGGTCGGGGACTGAAGCTTTCTTT. As protein: CASSYITGSGTEAFF.